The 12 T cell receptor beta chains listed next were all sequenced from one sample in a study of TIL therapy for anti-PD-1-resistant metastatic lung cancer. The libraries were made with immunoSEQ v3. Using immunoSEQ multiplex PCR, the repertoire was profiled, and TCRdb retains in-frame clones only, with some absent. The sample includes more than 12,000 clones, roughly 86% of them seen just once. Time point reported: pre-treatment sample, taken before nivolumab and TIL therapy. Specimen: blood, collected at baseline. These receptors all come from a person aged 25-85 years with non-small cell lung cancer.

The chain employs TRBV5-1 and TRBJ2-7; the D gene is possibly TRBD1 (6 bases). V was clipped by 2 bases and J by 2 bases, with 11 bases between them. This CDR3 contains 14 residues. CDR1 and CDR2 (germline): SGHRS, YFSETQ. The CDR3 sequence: CASSFLQGTYEQYF. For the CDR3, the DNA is TGCGCCAGCAGCTTCTTACAGGGTACCTACGAGCAGTACTTC.

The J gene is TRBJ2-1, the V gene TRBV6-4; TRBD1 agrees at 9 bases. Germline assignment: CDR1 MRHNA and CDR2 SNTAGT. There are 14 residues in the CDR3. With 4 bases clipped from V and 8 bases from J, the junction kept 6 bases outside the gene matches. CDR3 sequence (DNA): TGTGCCAGCAGTGTGGACAGGGGCGGGGATGAGCAGTTCTTC. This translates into CASSVDRGGDEQFF.

CDR3 DNA sequence: TGTGCCACCAACCCGGGGACAGGGGGCAGGAGCACTGAAGCTTTCTTT. It codes for CATNPGTGGRSTEAFF. The J gene is TRBJ1-1, the V gene TRBV15, with 12 bases lining up with TRBD1. Germline CDR1 LNHNV, CDR2 YYDKDF (reference sequence). After removal of 7 bases from V and 4 bases from J, the junction contained 10 bases not matched to a gene. CDR3 length: 16 residues.

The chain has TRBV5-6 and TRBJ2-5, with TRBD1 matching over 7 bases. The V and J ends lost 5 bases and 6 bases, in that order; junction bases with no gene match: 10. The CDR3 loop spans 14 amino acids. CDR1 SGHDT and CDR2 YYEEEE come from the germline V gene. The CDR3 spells CASSPRTGRQTQYF. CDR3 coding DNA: TGTGCCAGCAGTCCCCGGACAGGCAGACAGACCCAGTACTTC.

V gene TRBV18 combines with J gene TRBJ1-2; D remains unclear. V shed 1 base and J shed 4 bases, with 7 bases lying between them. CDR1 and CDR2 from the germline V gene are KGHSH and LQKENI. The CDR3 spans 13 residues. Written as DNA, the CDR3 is TGTGCCAGCTCACCACGGCAGGCCTATGGCTACACCTTC. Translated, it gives CASSPRQAYGYTF. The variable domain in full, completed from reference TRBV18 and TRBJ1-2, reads NAGVMQNPRHLVRRRGQEARLRCSPMKGHSHVYWYRQLPEEGLKFMVYLQKENIIDESGMPKERFSAEFPKEGPSILRIQQVVRGDSAAYFCASSPRQAYGYTFGSGTRLTVV.

The CDR3 sequence: CATSRDGGRQPQHF. CDR3 bases: TGTGCCACCAGCAGAGATGGGGGCAGGCAGCCCCAGCATTTT. This chain links TRBV15 with TRBJ1-5, with D tentatively TRBD1 (6 bases). CDR1 LNHNV and CDR2 YYDKDF come from the germline V gene (reference sequence). V shed 0 bases and J shed 7 bases, with 10 bases lying between them. The CDR3 spans 14 residues.

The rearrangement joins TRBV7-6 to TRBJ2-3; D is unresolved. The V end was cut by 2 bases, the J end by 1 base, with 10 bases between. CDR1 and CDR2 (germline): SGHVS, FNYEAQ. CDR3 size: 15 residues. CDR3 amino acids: CASSLIARGTDTQYF. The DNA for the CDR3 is TGTGCCAGCAGCTTAATCGCCCGTGGCACAGATACGCAGTATTTT.

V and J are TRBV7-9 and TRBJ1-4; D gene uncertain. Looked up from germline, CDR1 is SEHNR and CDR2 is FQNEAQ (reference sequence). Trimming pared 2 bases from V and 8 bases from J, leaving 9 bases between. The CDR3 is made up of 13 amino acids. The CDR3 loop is CASSLRGGEKLFF. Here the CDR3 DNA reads TGTGCCAGCAGCTTACGGGGAGGGGAAAAACTGTTTTTT.

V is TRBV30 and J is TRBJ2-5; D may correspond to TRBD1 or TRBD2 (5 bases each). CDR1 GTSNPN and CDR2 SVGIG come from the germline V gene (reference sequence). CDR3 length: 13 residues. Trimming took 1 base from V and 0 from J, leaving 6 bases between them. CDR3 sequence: CAWSAGHQETQYF. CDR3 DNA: TGTGCCTGGAGTGCGGGACACCAAGAGACCCAGTACTTC.

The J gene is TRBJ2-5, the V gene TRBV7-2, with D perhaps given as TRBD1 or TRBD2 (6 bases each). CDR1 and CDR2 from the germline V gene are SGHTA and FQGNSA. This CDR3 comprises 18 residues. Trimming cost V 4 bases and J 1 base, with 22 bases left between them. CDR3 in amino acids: CASSSRSAGRGLQETQYF. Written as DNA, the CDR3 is TGTGCCAGCAGCTCCCGATCCGCTGGCAGGGGACTCCAAGAGACCCAGTACTTC.

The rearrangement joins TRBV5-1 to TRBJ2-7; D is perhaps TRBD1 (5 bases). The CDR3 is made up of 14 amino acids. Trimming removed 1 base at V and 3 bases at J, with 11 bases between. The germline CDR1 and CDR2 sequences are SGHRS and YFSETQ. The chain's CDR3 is CASSLFLGVYEQYF. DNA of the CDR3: TGCGCCAGCAGCTTGTTTCTAGGGGTCTACGAGCAGTACTTC.

CDR3 residues: CASSGGSTDTQYF. The CDR3, as DNA: TGTGCCAGCAGTGGGGGTAGCACAGATACGCAGTATTTT. The rearrangement joins TRBV2 to TRBJ2-3; D unresolved. Germline-derived CDR1 and CDR2 are SNHLY and FYNNEI. CDR3 length: 13 residues. V gave up 4 bases and J gave up 0 bases, with 5 bases separating them.